The entry below describes one TCR beta chain. In the authors' workflow: For nucleated cells, counts were estimated from reference gene primer amplification. Data came from immunoSEQ multiplex PCR; TCRdb stores just in-frame clones and leaves some out. That table furnishes V, J and clone size, whereas the DNA furnished D and trimming. Of over 200,000 clones in the sample, approximately 82% were seen once. The data belong to a study of blood T cell repertoires in COVID-19. In the study overall: Italy, Spain and the United States were the sources of the convalescent and acute COVID-19 samples. In each case, the material was cDNA or gDNA derived from T cells, B-cell-depleted T cells, or PBMCs.

Sequenced input: peripheral blood. This clonotype was obtained from an older man with acute or convalescent COVID-19.

The CDR3 is CATSRDRAGVGDTQYF. In DNA form, the CDR3 reads TGTGCCACCAGCAGAGATCGGGCGGGAGTTGGAGATACGCAGTATTTT. The gene calls are TRBV15 and TRBJ2-3; 7 positions match TRBD2. In germline, CDR1 is LNHNV, CDR2 YYDKDF (reference sequence). This CDR3 region has 16 residues. The ends lost 0 bases at V and 5 bases at J; junction bases unmatched: 8. Full variable domain (remainder filled in from reference TRBV15 and TRBJ2-3): DAMVIQNPRYQVTQFGKPVTLSCSQTLNHNVMYWYQQKSSQAPKLLFHYYDKDFNNEADTPDNFQSRRPNTSFCFLDIRSPGLGDTAMYLCATSRDRAGVGDTQYFGPGTRLTVL.